This T cell receptor beta chain was sequenced for a study of cytotoxic CD8 clonotypes in ibrutinib-treated CLL. Turning to the study itself: Treatment had run for a median approximately twelve months, range 6 to 36, when response samples were taken.

Clones were read by immunoSEQ multiplex PCR, and TCRdb kept only the in-frame ones, dropping some. Among over 100,000 clones listed, approximately 85% were seen once. Note on this clone: Its antigen is currently unknown.

V was trimmed by 3 bases and J by 0 bases, leaving 13 bases between them. This CDR3 is built from 16 residues. Germline assignment: CDR1 LNHDA and CDR2 SQIVND (reference sequence). Roughly 2.2 micrograms of genomic DNA (from cryopreserved PBMCs) were used for TCR beta libraries. Findings of the study overall: Clonality, elevated at ibrutinib response, dropped back toward baseline at progression.

J is TRBJ2-3 and V is TRBV19, with a tentative D call TRBD2 (6 bases). The starting material was PBMCs, obtained after 24 months of ibrutinib treatment. This receptor was obtained from a human donor with chronic lymphocytic leukemia. In DNA, the CDR3 is TGTGCCAGTAGTATTGAACTAGCTGGCAGCACAGATACGCAGTATTTT. Its translation: CASSIELAGSTDTQYF.